These 22 T cell receptor beta chains share one sample of origin, sequenced in a study of tumor-infiltrating lymphocytes in primary liver carcinoma (dated by TCRdb to between 2016 and 2019). Blood RNA was extracted from unsorted whole blood with TRIzol reagent; germline DNA came from the DNeasy Blood & Tissue kit. These reads were obtained on an Illumina HiSeq 2500. Using a constant-region primer and ProtoScript II reverse transcriptase, TCRbeta-specific cDNA was reverse-transcribed from around 520 ng total RNA. The TCRbeta libraries were prepared through three rounds of nested multiplex PCR following a slightly modified ARM-PCR procedure. Multiplex TRBV1-TRBV30 forward primers and a Cbeta reverse primer were used in the first two PCR rounds, each of which was run for 10 cycles. TCRdb reprocessed the public reads (quality trimming at Q25 with fastp, clone calling with MiXCR) and kept in-frame beta chains. Rows are combined by CDR3 protein, so each entry shows the most common genes and DNA. The sample table lists fewer than 350,000 distinct CDR3 sequences, over 55% of them with a count of one. The top ten clones comprise about 9.4% of the sample.

Sequencing was performed on peripheral blood. Receptor source: a man aged 35 to 55 with primary liver carcinoma and hepatitis B virus infection.

This clonotype was recorded at least ten times. The gene calls are TRBV6-2 or TRBV6-3 and TRBJ2-1; no clear D. The CDR3 has 13 residues. CDR1 MNHEY and CDR2 SVGEGT come from the germline V gene. V lost 6 bases to trimming and J lost 7 bases, with 13 bases between them. For the CDR3, the DNA is TGTGCCAGCAGATCCTTGGTGAAAAATGAGCAGTTCTTC. It is translated as CASRSLVKNEQFF.

The chain links TRBV6-1 to TRBJ1-5; the match to TRBD1 covers 7 bases. The junction had 14 bases not matched to a gene; V was cut back by 8 bases and J by 7 bases. Germline V CDR1 and CDR2: MNHNS, SASEGT. The CDR3 loop spans 15 amino acids. The CDR3 DNA follows: TGTGCCAGCCGACCCAGGGGGTGGGTGGAACAGCCCCAGCATTTT. Translation gives CASRPRGWVEQPQHF.

This clonotype was detected a few times. This sequence joins TRBV30 and TRBJ2-3, with D tentatively TRBD1 (5 bases). Trimming took 2 bases from V and 5 from J, leaving 5 bases between them. CDR1 and CDR2 (germline): GTSNPN, SVGIG (reference sequence). CDR3 length equals 11 residues. The CDR3 DNA follows: TGTGCCTGGAGTAGGGGAGATACGCAGTATTTT. Its protein is CAWSRGDTQYF.

In regard to this clonotype: A much more abundant neighbour one base away suggests this may be a read error. The V gene is TRBV6-5, the J gene TRBJ2-2; D is unclear. V lost 6 bases, J lost 4 bases, and 6 bases lay in between. The germline gives CDR1 MNHEY, CDR2 SVGAGI. There are 12 residues in the CDR3. CDR3 in amino acids: CASRQSTGELFF. The CDR3 region has the DNA TGTGCCAGCAGGCAGAGCACCGGGGAGCTGTTTTTT.

Points on this clonotype: Just one base apart from a much larger clone, this may be a read error. V and J are TRBV12-3 or TRBV12-4 and TRBJ2-1; D possibly matches TRBD1 or TRBD2 (5 bases each). The CDR3 runs to 15 residues. The V and J ends lost 8 bases and 10 bases respectively, with 24 bases between them. The CDR3 nucleotides read TGTGCCAGCTCCCCCCGGGACCCTTTTCTTGAAGAGCAGTTCTTC. Translating it yields CASSPRDPFLEEQFF.

The J gene is TRBJ2-3, the V gene TRBV5-6, with D possibly being TRBD1 or TRBD2 (5 bases each). Germline V gives CDR1 SGHDT, CDR2 YYEEEE. The CDR3 contains 15 residues. Trimming stripped 4 bases from V and 1 base from J, with 13 bases between. The CDR3 loop is CASSPDGTRTDTQYF. CDR3 in DNA: TGTGCCAGCAGCCCCGACGGGACCCGCACAGATACGCAGTATTTT. The full variable domain, completed using reference TRBV5-6 and TRBJ2-3, is DAGVTQSPTHLIKTRGQQVTLRCSPKSGHDTVSWYQQALGQGPQFIFQYYEEEERQRGNFPDRFSGHQFPNYSSELNVNALLLGDSALYLCASSPDGTRTDTQYFGPGTRLTVL.

This clonotype was seen a handful of times. The J gene is TRBJ1-5, the V gene TRBV30; 10 bases line up with TRBD1. The CDR3 totals 15 residues. The V gene's germline CDR1 is GTSNPN and CDR2 SVGIG (reference sequence). V shed 2 bases, J shed 1 base, and the junction held 2 bases outside the gene matches. Here the CDR3 reads CAWSQDRGSNQPQHF. CDR3 coding DNA: TGTGCCTGGAGTCAGGACAGGGGGAGCAATCAGCCCCAGCATTTT. Combining the CDR3 with reference TRBV30 and TRBJ1-5 gives the whole variable domain SQTIHQWPATLVQPVGSPLSLECTVEGTSNPNLYWYRQAAGRGLQLLFYSVGIGQISSEVPQNLSASRPQDRQFILSSKKLLLSDSGFYLCAWSQDRGSNQPQHFGDGTRLSIL.

As concerns this clonotype: This could be a read error, since a much larger clone is one nucleotide away. The rearrangement links TRBV29-1 to TRBJ2-2; possible D gene TRBD2, 6 bases. Germline V lookup: CDR1 SQVTM, CDR2 ANQGSEA. This CDR3 comprises 14 residues. V lost 8 bases, J lost 3 bases, and 16 bases lay in between. The CDR3 region is CSIGWRGDTGELFF. CDR3 nucleotides: TGCAGCATTGGTTGGAGGGGAGACACCGGGGAGCTGTTTTTT.

Concerning this clonotype: Since a much larger clone is just one base distant, this may be a read error. The conserved closing phenylalanine or tryptophan is absent in this CDR3, likely reflecting a read error. This chain connects TRBV11-2 to TRBJ2-7; D gene ambiguous. Germline CDR1 is SGHAT and CDR2 is FQNNGV. Trimming stripped 1 base from V and 4 bases from J, with 8 bases between. The CDR3 has 13 residues. The CDR3 DNA reads TGTGCCAGCAGCTTAGGTGCCGAGTACGAGCAGTACCTC. Amino acid sequence: CASSLGAEYEQYL.

This rearrangement joins TRBV7-9 to TRBJ1-2; TRBD1 might be the D (5 bases). V was clipped by 1 base and J by 8 bases, with 14 bases between them. Germline V gene sequence: CDR1 SEHNR, CDR2 FQNEAQ (reference sequence). The CDR3 loop spans 14 amino acids. CDR3 residues: CASSLGAGPKGYTF. DNA of the CDR3: TGTGCCAGCAGCTTAGGGGCAGGGCCCAAGGGCTACACCTTC.

A word on this clonotype: The junction departs from the called germline gene at one end, perhaps through a read error. The V call is TRBV5-1, the J call TRBJ1-1, with a weak D call TRBD1 (5 bases). This CDR3 is built from 15 residues. CDR1 and CDR2 (germline): SGHRS, YFSETQ. CDR3 coding DNA: TGCGCCAACAGCTTGGCCACGGGGACGAACACTGAAGCTTTCTTT. This encodes CANSLATGTNTEAFF.

Concerning this clonotype: This sequence may be a read error, since a much larger clone differs from it by one base. The chain couples TRBV6-5 to TRBJ2-3; D remains ambiguous. In germline, CDR1 is MNHEY, CDR2 SVGAGI. The CDR3 runs 13 residues. CDR3 coding DNA: TGTGCCAGCAGTTACAAGAGCATAGATACGCAGTATTTT. This codes for CASSYKSIDTQYF.

This clonotype was observed a handful of times. The J gene is TRBJ2-5, the V gene TRBV5-1; D is uncertain. CDR3 length: 14 amino acids. V lost 4 bases, J lost 5 bases, and 15 bases lay in between. Germline CDR1 SGHRS, CDR2 YFSETQ. CDR3 nucleotides: TGCGCCAGCAGCGTAGGGCCCGGAATGGAGACCCAGTACTTC. The encoded protein is CASSVGPGMETQYF.

In this sample, this clonotype turned up a few times. A much larger clonotype is one base distant, so this may be a read error. The genes are TRBV6-1 and TRBJ2-6; tentative D call: TRBD2 (6 bases). This CDR3 has 16 residues. Germline V CDR1 and CDR2: MNHNS, SASEGT. This CDR3 reads CASSGGLRSGANVLSF. The CDR3 DNA reads as TGTGCCAGCAGTGGGGGACTGCGCTCTGGGGCCAACGTCCTGAGTTTC.

This clonotype has a single count. The CDR3 protein is CASSSWLAGGTHEQFF. The CDR3 coding sequence is TGTGCCAGCAGCTCCTGGCTAGCGGGAGGGACGCATGAGCAGTTCTTC. This chain links TRBV11-3 with TRBJ2-1; 12 nucleotides match TRBD2. J lost 8 bases, V lost 4 bases, and 9 bases had no gene match. The V gene's germline CDR1 is SGHNT and CDR2 YENEEA. CDR3 length equals 16 residues.

As to this clonotype: One end of the junction does not line up with germline, which may come from a read error. The chain combines TRBV12-3 or TRBV12-4 with TRBJ2-5, with a possible D match to TRBD2 (6 bases). This CDR3 is 13 amino acids long. CDR3 DNA sequence: TGTGCCAGCAGCCCAAGCGGGTCAGAGACCCGGTACTTC. Protein: CASSPSGSETRYF.

This clonotype has a handful of counts. V is TRBV4-1 and J is TRBJ2-1; 9 bases match TRBD1. Trimming took 1 base from V and 6 from J; bases not matched to a gene: 7. Germline V CDR1 and CDR2: MGHRA, YSYEKL. CDR3 length: 16 amino acids. Written as DNA, the CDR3 is TGCGCCAGCAGCCAAGTCCGGGACAGGGCCCTCAATGAGCAGTTCTTC. The encoded protein is CASSQVRDRALNEQFF.

Details on this clonotype: A read error may produce the germline difference seen at one junction end. This chain's CDR3 is CTSRHIAGDSFNEQFF. The CDR3 DNA reads TGTACCAGCAGACACATAGCGGGAGACTCCTTCAATGAGCAGTTCTTC. The chain uses TRBV6-5 and TRBJ2-1; 9 bases are a match to TRBD2. The CDR3 has 16 amino acids. Per the germline V gene, CDR1 is MNHEY and CDR2 is SVGAGI.

J is TRBJ2-2 and V is TRBV5-1; D is possibly TRBD1 (6 bases). Germline V lookup: CDR1 SGHRS, CDR2 YFSETQ. This CDR3 is built from 14 residues. The V end lost 2 bases, the J end lost 3 bases, and 8 bases lay between the germline ends. The CDR3 loop is CASSLDRHTGELFF. The CDR3 nucleotides are TGCGCCAGCAGCTTAGACAGGCACACCGGGGAGCTGTTTTTT.

The rearrangement uses TRBV5-1 and TRBJ1-1, with TRBD1 matching over 8 bases. V lost 4 bases, J lost 4 bases, and 6 bases stayed unmatched. The length of the CDR3 is 14 residues. The germline CDR1 and CDR2 sequences are SGHRS and YFSETQ. This CDR3 is CASSARTGSTEAFF. As DNA, the CDR3 is TGCGCCAGCAGCGCACGGACAGGGAGCACTGAAGCTTTCTTT.

Regarding this clonotype: A much larger clonotype is one base distant, so this may be a read error. This chain connects TRBV4-1 to TRBJ2-7, with a possible D match to TRBD2 (5 bases). This CDR3 is built from 14 residues. Germline values: CDR1 MGHRA, CDR2 YSYEKL. Here the CDR3 reads CACSQVQAAYEQYF. CDR3 sequence (DNA): TGCGCCTGCAGTCAGGTCCAAGCGGCCTACGAGCAGTACTTC.

This clonotype has ten or more counts. This chain joins TRBV29-1 and TRBJ1-1; no clear D gene. CDR1 and CDR2 from the germline V gene are SQVTM and ANQGSEA. This CDR3 has 13 amino acids. Trimming took 0 bases from V and 5 from J, leaving 10 bases between them. The CDR3 DNA is TGCAGCGTTGAAGATACAAGGCGGACTGAAGCTTTCTTT. Translated: CSVEDTRRTEAFF.